This T cell receptor (beta chain) emerged from a study of OX40 agonist ivuxolimab in advanced cancers. The wider study: Males comprised 70% to 90% of the group, whose mean age was approximately 62 years (range roughly 20 to 90). Study conclusions and caveats: CD8+ T cells showed, on average, more clonal expansion than CD4+ cells.

Comments on this clone: What it binds is not known.

V shed 2 bases, J shed 10 bases, and the junction held 9 bases outside the gene matches. This CDR3 spans 16 amino acids. Germline CDR1 reads LGHNT; CDR2 reads FRNRAP. At baseline, cycle 4 day 1, and cycle 7 day 1, blood was sampled. Profiling relied on immunoSEQ multiplex PCR, and the TCRdb table lists in-frame clones only, not all of them. The sample has about 73,000 clones, roughly 80% seen once. The receptor's source is an adult with an advanced solid tumor such as melanoma, head and neck, liver or kidney cancer. V gene TRBV12-5 combines with J gene TRBJ1-4; 11 positions agree with TRBD1. Sequenced here: CD4+ or CD8+ T cells sorted from blood, sampled in a trial of the OX40 agonist ivuxolimab. CDR3 amino acids: CASGLRTGQGARKLFF. DNA for the CDR3: TGTGCTAGTGGTTTGCGGACAGGACAGGGGGCCAGAAAACTGTTTTTT.